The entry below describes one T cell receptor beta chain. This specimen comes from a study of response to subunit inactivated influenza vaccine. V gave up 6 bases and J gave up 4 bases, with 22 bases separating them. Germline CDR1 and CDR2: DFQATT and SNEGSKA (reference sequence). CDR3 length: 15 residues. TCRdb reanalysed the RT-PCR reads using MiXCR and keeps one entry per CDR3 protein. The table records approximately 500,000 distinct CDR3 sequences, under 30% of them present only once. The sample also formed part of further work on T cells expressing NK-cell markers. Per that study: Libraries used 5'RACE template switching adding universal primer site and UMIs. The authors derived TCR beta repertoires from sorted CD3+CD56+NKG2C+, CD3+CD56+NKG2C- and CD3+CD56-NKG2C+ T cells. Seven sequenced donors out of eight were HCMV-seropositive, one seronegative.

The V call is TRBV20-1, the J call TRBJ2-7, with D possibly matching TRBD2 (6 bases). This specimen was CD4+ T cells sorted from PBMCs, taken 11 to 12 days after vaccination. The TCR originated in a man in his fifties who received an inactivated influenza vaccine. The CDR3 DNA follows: TGCAGTGCGACCGACCGGGACGGAGGGAGTTACGAGCAGTACTTC. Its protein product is CSATDRDGGSYEQYF.